A single sample gave rise to the 3 T cell receptor beta chains below, sequenced in a study of blood T cell repertoires in COVID-19. Repertoires were generated with immunoSEQ multiplex PCR, while TCRdb's copy carries only in-frame clones and drops some. The sample has about 200,000 clones, just under 85% seen once; the top ten hold 0.9% to 0.95%. The sample was peripheral blood. These receptors all come from a man aged 60-69 years with COVID-19, enrolled during active disease.

The J gene is TRBJ2-7, the V gene TRBV11-2; unclear D gene. V was cut by 1 base and J by 4 bases, with 8 bases left in between. Germline V gene lookup returns CDR1 SGHAT and CDR2 FQNNGV. The CDR3 has 13 residues. CDR3 sequence reads: CASSLGLGYEQYF. CDR3 DNA sequence: TGTGCCAGCAGCTTAGGACTCGGATACGAGCAGTACTTC.

This clone was seen a single time. One end of the junction varies from germline; a read error may be responsible. The chain couples TRBV28 to TRBJ1-1, with D hard to call. This CDR3 spans 12 amino acids. Germline-derived CDR1 and CDR2 are MDHEN and SYDVKM. DNA for the CDR3: TGTGCCAGCAGTTTATCGCTAGGATTAGGAATCTTT. Encoded protein: CASSLSLGLGIF.

DNA of the CDR3: TGTGCCAGCAGTGAGGGCTTGGGACAGGGAGGCTCACCCCTCCACTTT. It translates to CASSEGLGQGGSPLHF. V gene TRBV6-1 combines with J gene TRBJ1-6; 9 nucleotides match TRBD1. The CDR3 is 16 residues long. Germline V lookup: CDR1 MNHNS, CDR2 SASEGT. The V gene end was trimmed by 3 bases and the J gene end by 10 bases; junction bases not matched to a gene: 10.